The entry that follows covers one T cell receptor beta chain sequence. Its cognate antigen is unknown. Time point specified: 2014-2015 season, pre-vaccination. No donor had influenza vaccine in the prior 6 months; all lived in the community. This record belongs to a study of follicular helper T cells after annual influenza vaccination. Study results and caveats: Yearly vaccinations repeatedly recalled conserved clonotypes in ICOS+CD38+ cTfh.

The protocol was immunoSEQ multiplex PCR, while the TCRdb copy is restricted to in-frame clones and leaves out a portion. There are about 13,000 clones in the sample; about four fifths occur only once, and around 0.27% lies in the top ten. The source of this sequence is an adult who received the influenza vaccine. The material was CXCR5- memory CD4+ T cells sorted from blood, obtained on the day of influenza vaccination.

CDR3 nucleotide sequence: TGTGCCAGCAGTTTATTCTCCTCGAACACCGGGGAGCTGTTTTTT. It encodes CASSLFSSNTGELFF. The chain joins TRBV28 to TRBJ2-2; no definite D call. This CDR3 is built from 15 residues. CDR1 is MDHEN, CDR2 SYDVKM, per germline. V lost 1 base and J 0 bases, leaving 6 bases between the germline ends.